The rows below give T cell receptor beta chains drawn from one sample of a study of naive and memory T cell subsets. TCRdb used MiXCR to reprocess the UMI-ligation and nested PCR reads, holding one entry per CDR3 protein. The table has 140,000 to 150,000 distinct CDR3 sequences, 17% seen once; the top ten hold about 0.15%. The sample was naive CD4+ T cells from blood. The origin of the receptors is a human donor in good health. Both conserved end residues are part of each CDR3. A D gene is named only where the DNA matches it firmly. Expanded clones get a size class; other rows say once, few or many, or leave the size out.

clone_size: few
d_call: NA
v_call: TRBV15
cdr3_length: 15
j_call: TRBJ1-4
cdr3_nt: TGTGCCACCAGCAGTCCGCGGGGGGGAAAGGAAAAACTGTTTTTT
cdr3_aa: CATSSPRGGKEKLFF

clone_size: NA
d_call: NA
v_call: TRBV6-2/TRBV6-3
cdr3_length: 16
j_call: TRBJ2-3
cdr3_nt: TGTGCCAGCAGTTACTCGGCTATGACCAGCACAGATACGCAGTATTTT
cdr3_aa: CASSYSAMTSTDTQYF

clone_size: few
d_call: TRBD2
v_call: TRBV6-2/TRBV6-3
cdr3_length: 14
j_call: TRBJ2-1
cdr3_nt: TGTGCCAGCACTACTGGACTAGTGGGCAATGAGCAGTTCTTC
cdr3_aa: CASTTGLVGNEQFF

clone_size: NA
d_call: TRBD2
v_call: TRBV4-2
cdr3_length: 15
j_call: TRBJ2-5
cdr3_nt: TGTGCCAGCAGCGTCCAGCGGGAGATCCAAGAGACCCAGTACTTC
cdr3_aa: CASSVQREIQETQYF

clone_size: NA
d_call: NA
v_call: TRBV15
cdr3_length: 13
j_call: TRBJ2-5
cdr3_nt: TGTGCCACCAGCAGAGATCGGAGGGAGACCCAGTACTTC
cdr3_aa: CATSRDRRETQYF

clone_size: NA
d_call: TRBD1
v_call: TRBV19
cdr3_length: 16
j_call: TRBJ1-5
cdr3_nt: TGTGCCAGTAGTATGGCGACGGACAGGGTGGATCAGCCCCAGCATTTT
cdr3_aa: CASSMATDRVDQPQHF

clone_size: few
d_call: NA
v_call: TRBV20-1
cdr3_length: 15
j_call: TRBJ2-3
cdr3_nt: TGCAGTGCTAGAGAAAGAATCCCTGGAACAGATACGCAGTATTTT
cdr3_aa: CSARERIPGTDTQYF

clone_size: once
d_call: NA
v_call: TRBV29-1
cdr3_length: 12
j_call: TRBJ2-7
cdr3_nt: TGCAGTGTTACCGACAGTCTCTGCGAGCAGTACTTC
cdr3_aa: CSVTDSLCEQYF

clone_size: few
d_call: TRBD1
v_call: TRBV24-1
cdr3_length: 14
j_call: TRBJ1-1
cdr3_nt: TGTGCCACCAGACCGGGACAGAAGAACACTGAAGCTTTCTTT
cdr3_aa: CATRPGQKNTEAFF

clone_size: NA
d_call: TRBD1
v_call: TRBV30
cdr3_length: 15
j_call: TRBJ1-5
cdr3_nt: TGTGCCTGGAGTCATCTCGGACAGGGTAGTCAGCCCCAGCATTTT
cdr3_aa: CAWSHLGQGSQPQHF

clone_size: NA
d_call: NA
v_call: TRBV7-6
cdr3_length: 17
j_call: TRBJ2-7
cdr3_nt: TGTGCCAGCAGCTTTTTCCCCCGAGGGGCGATCTCCTACGAGCAGTACTTC
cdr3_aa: CASSFFPRGAISYEQYF

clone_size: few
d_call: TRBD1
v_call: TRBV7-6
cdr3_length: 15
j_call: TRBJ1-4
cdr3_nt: TGTGCCAGCAGCTCTCAGGGGGCAACTAATGAAAAACTGTTTTTT
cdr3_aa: CASSSQGATNEKLFF

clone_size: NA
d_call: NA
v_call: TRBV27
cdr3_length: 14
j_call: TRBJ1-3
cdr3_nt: TGTGCCAGCAGTCCGAGTCTCTCTGGAAACACCATATATTTT
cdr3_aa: CASSPSLSGNTIYF

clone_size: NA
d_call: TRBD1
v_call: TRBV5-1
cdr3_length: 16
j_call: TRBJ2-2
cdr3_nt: TGCGCCAGCAGCTTGATCGGACAGGGTGGCACCGGGGAGCTGTTTTTT
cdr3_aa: CASSLIGQGGTGELFF

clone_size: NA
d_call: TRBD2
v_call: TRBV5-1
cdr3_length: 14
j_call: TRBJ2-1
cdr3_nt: TGCGCCAGCAGCTTGGCGGGAGGGCTTTATGAGCAGTTCTTC
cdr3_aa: CASSLAGGLYEQFF

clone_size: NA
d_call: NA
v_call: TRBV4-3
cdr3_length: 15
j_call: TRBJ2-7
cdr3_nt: TGCGCCAGCAGCCACGACAGTGCCGGTTCCTACGAGCAGTACTTC
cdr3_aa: CASSHDSAGSYEQYF

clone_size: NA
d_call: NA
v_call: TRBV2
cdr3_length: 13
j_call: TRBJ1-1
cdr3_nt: TGTGCCAGCAGTAACCAGAGGAACACTGAAGCTTTCTTT
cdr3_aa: CASSNQRNTEAFF

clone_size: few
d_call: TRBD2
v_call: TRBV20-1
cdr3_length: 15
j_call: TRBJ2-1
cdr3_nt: TGCAGTGCTGACCTAGCGGGAGGTTCCAACAATGAGCAGTTCTTC
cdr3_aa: CSADLAGGSNNEQFF

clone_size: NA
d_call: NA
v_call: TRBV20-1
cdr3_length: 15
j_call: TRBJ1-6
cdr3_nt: TGCAGTGCTCGTCCGGTCGGGCAGTATAATTCACCCCTCCACTTT
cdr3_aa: CSARPVGQYNSPLHF

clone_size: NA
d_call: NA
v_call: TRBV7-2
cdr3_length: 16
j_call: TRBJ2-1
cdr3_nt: TGTGCCAGCAGCTTAGTTTTCTCGACAGCCTACAATGAGCAGTTCTTC
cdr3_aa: CASSLVFSTAYNEQFF

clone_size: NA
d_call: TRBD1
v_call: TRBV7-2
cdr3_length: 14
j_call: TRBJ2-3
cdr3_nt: TGTGCCAGCAGTACGGGACAGGGTCAAGATACGCAGTATTTT
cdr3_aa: CASSTGQGQDTQYF

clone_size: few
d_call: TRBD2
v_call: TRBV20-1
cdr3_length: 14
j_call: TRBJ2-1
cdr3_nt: TGCAGTGCTAGAGAAGGGACTAGCCAGGATGAGCAGTTCTTC
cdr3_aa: CSAREGTSQDEQFF

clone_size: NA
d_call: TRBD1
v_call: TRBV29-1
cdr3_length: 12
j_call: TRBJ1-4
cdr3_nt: TGCAGCGTTAAACAGGGGGATGAAAAACTGTTTTTT
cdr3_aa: CSVKQGDEKLFF

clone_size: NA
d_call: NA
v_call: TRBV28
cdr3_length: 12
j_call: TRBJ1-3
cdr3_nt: TGTGCCAGCAGTTTACCCGCAACAACCATATATTTT
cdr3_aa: CASSLPATTIYF

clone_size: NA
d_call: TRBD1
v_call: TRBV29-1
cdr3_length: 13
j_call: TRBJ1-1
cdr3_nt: TGCAGCGTCGACAGGGGAGTAGGCACTGAAGCTTTCTTT
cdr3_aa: CSVDRGVGTEAFF

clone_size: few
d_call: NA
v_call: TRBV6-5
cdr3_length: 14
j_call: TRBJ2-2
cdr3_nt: TGTGCCAGCAGTTACTCCAGGGTGGCCGGGGAGCTGTTTTTT
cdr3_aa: CASSYSRVAGELFF

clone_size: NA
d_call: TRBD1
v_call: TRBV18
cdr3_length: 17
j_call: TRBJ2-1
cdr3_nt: TGTGCCAGCTCACCGCTTCTTCCGGGACAGACTTACAATGAGCAGTTCTTC
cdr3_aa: CASSPLLPGQTYNEQFF

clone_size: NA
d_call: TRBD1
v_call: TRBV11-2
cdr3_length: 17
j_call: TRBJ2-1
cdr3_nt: TGTGCCAGCAGCCCAAAGGGGAGGGGGACAGGGATCAATGAGCAGTTCTTC
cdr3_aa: CASSPKGRGTGINEQFF

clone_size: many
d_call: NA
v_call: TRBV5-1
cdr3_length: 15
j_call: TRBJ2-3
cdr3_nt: TGCGCCAGCAGCTTGCAAACCCAGGAGACAGATACGCAGTATTTT
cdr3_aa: CASSLQTQETDTQYF

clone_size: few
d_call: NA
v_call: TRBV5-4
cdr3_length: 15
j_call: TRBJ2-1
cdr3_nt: TGTGCCAGCAGCTTGTCGACAGCTATTTACAATGAGCAGTTCTTC
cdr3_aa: CASSLSTAIYNEQFF

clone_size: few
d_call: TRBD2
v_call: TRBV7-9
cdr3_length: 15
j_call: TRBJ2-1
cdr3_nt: TGTGCCAGCAGCGTTAGCGGGGTCTCCTACAATGAGCAGTTCTTC
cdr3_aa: CASSVSGVSYNEQFF

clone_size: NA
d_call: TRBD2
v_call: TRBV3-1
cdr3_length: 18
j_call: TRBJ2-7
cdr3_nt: TGTGCCAGCAGCCAGGGACTAGCGGGCCGCCCTTCCTCCTACGAGCAGTACTTC
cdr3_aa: CASSQGLAGRPSSYEQYF

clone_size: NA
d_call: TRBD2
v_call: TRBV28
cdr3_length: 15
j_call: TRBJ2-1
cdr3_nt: TGTGCCAGCACCCCCGGACTAGGCGGAGGAGATGAGCAGTTCTTC
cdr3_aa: CASTPGLGGGDEQFF

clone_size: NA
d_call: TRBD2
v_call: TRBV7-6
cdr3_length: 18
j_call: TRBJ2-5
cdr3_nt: TGTGCCAGCAGCTCTAACCCATTTGCGAAGCGGGGGCAAGAGACCCAGTACTTC
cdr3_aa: CASSSNPFAKRGQETQYF

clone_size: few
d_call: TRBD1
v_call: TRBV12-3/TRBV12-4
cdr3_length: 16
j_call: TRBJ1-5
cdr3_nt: TGTGCCAGCAGCCCGAACAGGGGTGGGAGCAATCAGCCCCAGCATTTT
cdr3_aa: CASSPNRGGSNQPQHF

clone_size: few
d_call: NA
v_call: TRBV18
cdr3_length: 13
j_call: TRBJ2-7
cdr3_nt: TGTGCCAGCTCACAGGACGGCGGGGCCGAGCAGTACTTC
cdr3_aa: CASSQDGGAEQYF

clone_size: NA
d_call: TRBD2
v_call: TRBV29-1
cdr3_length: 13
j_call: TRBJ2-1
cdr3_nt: TGCAGCGTAAGCGGGAGGGCCGTCCATGAGCAGTTCTTC
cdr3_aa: CSVSGRAVHEQFF

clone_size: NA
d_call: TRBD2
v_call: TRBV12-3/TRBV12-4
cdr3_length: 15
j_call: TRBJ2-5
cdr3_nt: TGTGCCAGCAGTTCCCGGGTAGCGGGTATGGAGACCCAGTACTTC
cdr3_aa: CASSSRVAGMETQYF

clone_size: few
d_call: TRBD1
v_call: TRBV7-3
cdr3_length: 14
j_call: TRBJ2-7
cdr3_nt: TGTGCCAGCAGCCTAGGACAGGGGGCGGGAGAGCAGTACTTC
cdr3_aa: CASSLGQGAGEQYF

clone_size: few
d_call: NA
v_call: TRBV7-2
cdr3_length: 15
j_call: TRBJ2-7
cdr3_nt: TGTGCCAGCAGCTTAGATTCAGGGACGGTCGACGAGCAGTACTTC
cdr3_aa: CASSLDSGTVDEQYF

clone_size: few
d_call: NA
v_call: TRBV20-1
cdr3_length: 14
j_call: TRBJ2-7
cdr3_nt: TGCAGTGCTAGAGTGGGCCCAAGTGATGACGAGCAGTACTTC
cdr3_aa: CSARVGPSDDEQYF

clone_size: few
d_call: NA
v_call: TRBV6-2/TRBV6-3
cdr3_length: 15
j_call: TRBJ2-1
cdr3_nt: TGTGCCAGCAGTTACCAGGGTAGCTCCTACAATGAGCAGTTCTTC
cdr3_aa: CASSYQGSSYNEQFF

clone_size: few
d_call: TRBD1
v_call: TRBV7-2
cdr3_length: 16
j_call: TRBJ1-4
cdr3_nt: TGTGCCAGCAGCCCGGACAGGGTCCTCACTAATGAAAAACTGTTTTTT
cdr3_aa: CASSPDRVLTNEKLFF

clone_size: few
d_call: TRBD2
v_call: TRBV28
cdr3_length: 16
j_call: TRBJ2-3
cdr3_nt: TGTGCCAGCAGTCCCGGACTAGCGGGAGCAGCAGATACGCAGTATTTT
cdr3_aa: CASSPGLAGAADTQYF

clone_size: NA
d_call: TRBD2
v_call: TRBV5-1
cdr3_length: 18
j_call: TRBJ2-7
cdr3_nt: TGCGCCAGCAGCCAAGAGCCTAGCGGGAGGGCGAGTTCGTACGAGCAGTACTTC
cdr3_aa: CASSQEPSGRASSYEQYF

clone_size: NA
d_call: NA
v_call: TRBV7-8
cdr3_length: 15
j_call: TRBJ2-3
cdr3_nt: TGTGCCAGCAGGAGACAGGTGTGGGGCACAGATACGCAGTATTTT
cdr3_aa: CASRRQVWGTDTQYF

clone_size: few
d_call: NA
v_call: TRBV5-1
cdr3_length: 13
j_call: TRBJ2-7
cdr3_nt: TGCGCCAGCAGCTTGGAGAGGGAGAGCGTGCAGTACTTC
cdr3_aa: CASSLERESVQYF

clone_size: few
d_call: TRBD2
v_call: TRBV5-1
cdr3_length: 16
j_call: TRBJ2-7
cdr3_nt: TGCGCCAGCAGCCGGGAGGGACTAGCGGGAGCCTACGAGCAGTACTTC
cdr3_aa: CASSREGLAGAYEQYF

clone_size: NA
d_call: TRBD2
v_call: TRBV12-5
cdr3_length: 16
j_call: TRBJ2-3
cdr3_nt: TGTGCTAGTGGTAAGACCGGGACTAGCGGAACAGATACGCAGTATTTT
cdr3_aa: CASGKTGTSGTDTQYF

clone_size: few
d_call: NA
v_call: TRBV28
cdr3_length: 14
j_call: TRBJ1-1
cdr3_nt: TGTGCCAGCAGCTCAAAGTCATTGAACACTGAAGCTTTCTTT
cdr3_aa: CASSSKSLNTEAFF

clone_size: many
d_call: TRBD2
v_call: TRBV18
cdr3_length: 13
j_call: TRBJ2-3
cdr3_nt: TGTGCCAGCTCATCCCTAGCGGCAGATACGCAGTATTTT
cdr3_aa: CASSSLAADTQYF

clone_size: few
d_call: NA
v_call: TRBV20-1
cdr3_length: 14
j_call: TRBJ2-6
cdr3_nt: TGCAGTGCCCCCTTTGGATCTGGGGCCAACGTCCTGACTTTC
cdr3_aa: CSAPFGSGANVLTF

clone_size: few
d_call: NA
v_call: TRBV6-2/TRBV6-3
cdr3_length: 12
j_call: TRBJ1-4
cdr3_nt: TGTGCCAGCCGTACTGACAGTCTGAAACTGTTTTTT
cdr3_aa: CASRTDSLKLFF

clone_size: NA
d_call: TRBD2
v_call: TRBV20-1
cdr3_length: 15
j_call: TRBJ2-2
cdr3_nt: TGCAGTGCTAGGAGGAGCGGGAGGGTCACCGGGGAGCTGTTTTTT
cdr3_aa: CSARRSGRVTGELFF

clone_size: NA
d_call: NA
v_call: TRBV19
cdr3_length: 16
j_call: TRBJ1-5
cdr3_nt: TGTGCCAGTAGTACCCCAGGAGGGGGAAGCAATCAGCCCCAGCATTTT
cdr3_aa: CASSTPGGGSNQPQHF

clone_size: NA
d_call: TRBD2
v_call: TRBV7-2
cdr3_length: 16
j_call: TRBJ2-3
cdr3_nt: TGTGCCAGCAGCTTAGTCGGGACTAGCGGCACAGATACGCAGTATTTT
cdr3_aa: CASSLVGTSGTDTQYF

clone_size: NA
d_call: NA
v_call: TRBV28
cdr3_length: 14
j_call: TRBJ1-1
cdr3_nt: TGTGCCAGCAGGGGAACAGGGACGAACACTGAAGCTTTCTTT
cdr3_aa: CASRGTGTNTEAFF

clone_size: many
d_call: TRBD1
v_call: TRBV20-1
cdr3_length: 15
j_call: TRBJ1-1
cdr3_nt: TGCAGTGCTAGAGATCCGACAGGGCTTCTGCCTGAAGCTTTCTTT
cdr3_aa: CSARDPTGLLPEAFF

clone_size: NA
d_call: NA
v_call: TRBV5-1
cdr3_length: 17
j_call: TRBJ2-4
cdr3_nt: TGCGCCAGCAGCTTTAGTTTCCAACGGAGGGCCAAAAACATTCAGTACTTC
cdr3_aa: CASSFSFQRRAKNIQYF